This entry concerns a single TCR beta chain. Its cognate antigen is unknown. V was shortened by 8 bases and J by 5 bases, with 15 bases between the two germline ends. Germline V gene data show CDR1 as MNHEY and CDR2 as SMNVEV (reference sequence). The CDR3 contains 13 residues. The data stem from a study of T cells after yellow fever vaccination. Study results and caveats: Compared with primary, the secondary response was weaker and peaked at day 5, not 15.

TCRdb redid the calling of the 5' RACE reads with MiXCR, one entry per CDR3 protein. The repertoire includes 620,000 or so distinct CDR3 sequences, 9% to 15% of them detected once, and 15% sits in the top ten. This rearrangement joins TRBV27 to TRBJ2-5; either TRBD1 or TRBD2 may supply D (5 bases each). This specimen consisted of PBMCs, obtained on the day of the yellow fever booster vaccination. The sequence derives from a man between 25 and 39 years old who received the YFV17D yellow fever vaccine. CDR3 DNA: TGTGCCAGCGGGGGACGTCGCCGCGAGACCCAGTACTTC. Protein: CASGGRRRETQYF.